One and the same sample provided the 14 T cell receptor beta chains below, sequenced in a study of post-analysis software for immune sequencing data. Carried by the TCR beta cDNA libraries were unique molecular identifiers. TCRdb reprocessed the PCR reads via MiXCR and lists one record per CDR3 protein. The table includes 650,000 to 850,000 distinct CDR3 sequences, about 53% detected once. These receptors' targets are unknown. Study results and caveats: Higher frequency in patients than in controls was seen for five TRBV segments, with TRBV5-6, TRBV5-1 and TRBV20-1 among them.

The sequencing sample was made of blood. These receptors were taken from a girl aged 5-17 years with multiple sclerosis.

The chain links TRBV12-3 or TRBV12-4 to TRBJ1-1; no clear D. This CDR3 spans 14 amino acids. Trimming pared 3 bases from V and 1 base from J, leaving 9 bases between. The CDR3 sequence is CASSLPLANTEAFF. The DNA of the CDR3 is TGTGCCAGCAGTTTGCCGCTTGCGAACACTGAAGCTTTCTTT.

The chain couples TRBV10-3 to TRBJ1-1, with a possible D match to TRBD1 (5 bases). This CDR3 comprises 14 residues. The V end lost 4 bases, the J end lost 1 base, and 10 bases lay between the germline ends. Germline V gene lookup returns CDR1 ENHRY and CDR2 SYGVKD. The CDR3 sequence: CAISVQGGNTEAFF. The CDR3 region has the DNA TGTGCCATCAGTGTTCAGGGAGGGAACACTGAAGCTTTCTTT.

This clonotype was counted a few times. V gene TRBV29-1 combines with J gene TRBJ2-3; 7 bases align to TRBD1. The V gene end was trimmed by 6 bases and the J gene end by 2 bases; junction bases not matched to a gene: 8. Germline V gene sequence: CDR1 SQVTM, CDR2 ANQGSEA. The CDR3 length is 14 residues. The chain's CDR3 is CSVRTGRYTDTQYF. The DNA for the CDR3 is TGCAGCGTCAGGACAGGCCGCTACACAGATACGCAGTATTTT.

The table lists this clonotype with a few counts. The genes are TRBV29-1 and TRBJ2-4; D is unresolved. The J call is in doubt because the DNA end fits TRBJ2-7 better. The V gene's germline CDR1 is SQVTM and CDR2 ANQGSEA. The CDR3 spans 17 residues. CDR3 region: CINPGGDQSLSLYEQYF. The DNA of the CDR3 is TGCATCAACCCAGGTGGAGATCAGTCGTTATCCCTTTACGAGCAGTACTTC.

The chain combines TRBV2 with TRBJ1-2, with TRBD1 as a possible D gene (6 bases). V lost 2 bases to trimming and J lost 4 bases, with 17 bases between them. The CDR3 spans 16 residues. CDR1 SNHLY and CDR2 FYNNEI come from the germline V gene. The CDR3 sequence is CASSESGEPPTYGYTF. In DNA form, the CDR3 reads TGTGCCAGCAGTGAATCAGGGGAACCCCCCACCTATGGCTACACCTTC.

V and J are TRBV5-1 and TRBJ1-2; possibly TRBD1 for D (6 bases). Trimming cost V 2 bases and J 4 bases, with 21 bases left between them. This CDR3 is 17 amino acids long. The germline CDR1 and CDR2 sequences are SGHRS and YFSETQ. The CDR3 reads CASSLRSAAGAPYGYTF. The DNA for the CDR3 is TGCGCCAGCAGCTTACGCTCGGCGGCAGGGGCTCCCTATGGCTACACCTTC.

J is TRBJ2-1 and V is TRBV7-9, with D hard to call. Looked up from germline, CDR1 is SEHNR and CDR2 is FQNEAQ (reference sequence). The CDR3 sequence is 14 residues long. The V end was cut by 1 base, the J end by 5 bases, with 9 bases between. The chain's CDR3 is CASSLDGRDNEQFF. The CDR3 coding sequence is TGTGCCAGCAGCTTAGACGGGCGCGACAATGAGCAGTTCTTC. Full variable domain (missing parts from reference TRBV7-9 and TRBJ2-1): DTGVSQNPRHKITKRGQNVTFRCDPISEHNRLYWYRQTLGQGPEFLTYFQNEAQLEKSRLLSDRFSAERPKGSFSTLEIQRTEQGDSAMYLCASSLDGRDNEQFFGPGTRLTVL.

A single count supports this clonotype. The J gene is TRBJ2-7, the V gene TRBV20-1; unclear D gene. The J call is in doubt because the DNA end fits TRBJ2-5 better. The CDR3 contains 16 residues. The germline gives CDR1 DFQATT, CDR2 SNEGSKA (reference sequence). Here the CDR3 DNA reads TGCAGTGCTAGCCAGGTTTCGAGCCACTATGGAGAGACCCAGTACTTC. This gives the protein CSASQVSSHYGETQYF.

Here the CDR3 DNA reads TGTGCCAGCAGCTTACTAGCGGGGGGTTACAGCTCCTACGAGCAGTACTTC. Amino acid sequence: CASSLLAGGYSSYEQYF. The J gene is TRBJ2-7, the V gene TRBV11-2, with 11 bases aligning to TRBD2. Unmatched junction bases numbered 6, after V lost 2 bases and J lost 0 bases. The CDR3 runs 17 residues. Germline assignment: CDR1 SGHAT and CDR2 FQNNGV.

CDR3 nucleotide sequence: TGCGCCAGCAGCGAGGTGGCGGAGGCCTACGAGCAGTACTTC. Encoded protein: CASSEVAEAYEQYF. The chain joins TRBV5-1 to TRBJ2-7; TRBD2 might be the D (5 bases). V was pared by 4 bases and J by 2 bases, with 13 bases between. Germline V gene lookup returns CDR1 SGHRS and CDR2 YFSETQ. This CDR3 comprises 14 residues.

This clonotype was recorded many times. In DNA form, the CDR3 reads TGCGCCAGCAGCTTGGTCGCCTCCTACGAGCAGTACTTC. It encodes CASSLVASYEQYF. The V and J genes are TRBV5-1 and TRBJ2-7; no firm D call. The CDR3 contains 13 residues. The V end was cut by 0 bases, the J end by 0 bases, with 4 bases between. Germline V gene data show CDR1 as SGHRS and CDR2 as YFSETQ. Full variable domain (remainder filled in from reference TRBV5-1 and TRBJ2-7): KAGVTQTPRYLIKTRGQQVTLSCSPISGHRSVSWYQQTPGQGLQFLFEYFSETQRNKGNFPGRFSGRQFSNSRSEMNVSTLELGDSALYLCASSLVASYEQYFGPGTRLTVT.

The chain carries TRBV5-1 and TRBJ2-3; the match to TRBD2 covers 10 bases. The germline gives CDR1 SGHRS, CDR2 YFSETQ. V dropped 2 bases and J dropped 2; count of bases not matched to a gene: 5. The CDR3 totals 16 residues. CDR3 residues: CASSLAGGRSTDTQYF. The CDR3 DNA is TGCGCCAGCAGCTTAGCGGGGGGGCGATCCACAGATACGCAGTATTTT.

Only a few counts were recorded for this clonotype. The chain employs TRBV7-7 and TRBJ2-5; possible D gene TRBD2, 7 bases. The CDR3 extends over 15 amino acids. V was pared by 0 bases and J by 5 bases, with 13 bases between. CDR1 is SSHAT and CDR2 is FNYEAQ in the germline V gene (reference sequence). This CDR3 reads CASSLAGGPLETQYF. The CDR3 DNA follows: TGTGCCAGCAGCTTAGCGGGGGGGCCATTGGAGACCCAGTACTTC.

V and J are TRBV9 and TRBJ2-3; TRBD1 matches at 7 bases. The V gene's germline CDR1 is SGDLS and CDR2 YYNGEE. V lost 0 bases to trimming and J lost 4 bases; unmatched junction nucleotides: 5. The CDR3 consists of 15 residues. CDR3 amino acids: CASSVVGQAPDTQYF. The DNA of the CDR3 is TGTGCCAGCAGCGTAGTCGGACAGGCCCCAGATACGCAGTATTTT.